This T cell receptor (beta chain) was retrieved from a study of T cell responses to AZD1222 COVID-19 vaccine. The V gene's germline CDR1 is SQVTM and CDR2 ANQGSEA. The CDR3 is made up of 15 amino acids. V shed 4 bases and J 2 bases; nucleotides not matched to a gene: 5. The repertoire was sequenced with immunoSEQ multiplex PCR; TCRdb's copy has only in-frame clones and lacks some. The sample has about 170,000 clones, about nine tenths seen once; the top ten hold around 1.7%. Turning to this clone: Its target is unknown.

Broader study findings: Spike was spanned by vaccine-associated CD4 TCRs, with dominance at 160-218 and 743-854. The donors showed a predominance of white British ancestry and of females, with possible underestimation of clonal diversity. With two AZD1222 doses given, Spike-specific TCR breadth and depth both rose. Scientists sampled the repertoires only once the peak T cell response had passed.

The clonotype originates from an adult in good health. The material sequenced was peripheral blood, taken on day 0 of AZD1222 vaccination. This chain joins TRBV29-1 and TRBJ1-3; 10 nucleotides agree with TRBD1. The CDR3 reads CSVAVDRGPGNTIYF. In DNA, the CDR3 is TGCAGCGTTGCCGTTGACAGGGGGCCTGGAAACACCATATATTTT.